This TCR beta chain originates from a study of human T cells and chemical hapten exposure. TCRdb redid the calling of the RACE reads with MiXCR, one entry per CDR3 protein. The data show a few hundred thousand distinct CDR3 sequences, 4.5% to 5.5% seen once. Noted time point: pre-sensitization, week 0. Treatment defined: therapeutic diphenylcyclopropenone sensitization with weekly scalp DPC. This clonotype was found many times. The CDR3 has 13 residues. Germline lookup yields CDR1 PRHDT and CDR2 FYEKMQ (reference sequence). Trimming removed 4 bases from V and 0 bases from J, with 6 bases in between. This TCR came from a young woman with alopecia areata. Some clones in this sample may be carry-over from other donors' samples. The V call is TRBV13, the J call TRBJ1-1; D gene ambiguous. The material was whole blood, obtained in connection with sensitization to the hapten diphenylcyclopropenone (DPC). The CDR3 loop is CASSSTLNTEAFF. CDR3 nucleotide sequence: TGTGCCAGCAGCTCCACCCTGAACACTGAAGCTTTCTTT.